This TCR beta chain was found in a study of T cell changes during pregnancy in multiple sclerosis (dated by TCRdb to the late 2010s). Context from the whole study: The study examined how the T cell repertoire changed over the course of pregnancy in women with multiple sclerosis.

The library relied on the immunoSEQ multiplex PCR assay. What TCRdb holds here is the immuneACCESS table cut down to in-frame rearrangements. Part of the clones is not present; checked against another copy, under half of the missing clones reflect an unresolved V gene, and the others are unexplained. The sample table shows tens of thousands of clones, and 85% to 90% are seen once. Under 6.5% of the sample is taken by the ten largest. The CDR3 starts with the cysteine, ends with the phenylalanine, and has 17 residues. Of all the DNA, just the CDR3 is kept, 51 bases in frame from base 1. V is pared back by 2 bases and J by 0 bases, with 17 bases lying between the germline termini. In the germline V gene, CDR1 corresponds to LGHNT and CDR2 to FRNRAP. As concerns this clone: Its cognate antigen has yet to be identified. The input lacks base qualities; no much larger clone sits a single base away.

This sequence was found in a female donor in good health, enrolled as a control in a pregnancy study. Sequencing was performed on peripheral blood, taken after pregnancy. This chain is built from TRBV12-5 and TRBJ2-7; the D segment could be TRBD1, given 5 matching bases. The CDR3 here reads CASGLQGWVFLSYEQYF. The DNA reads TGTGCTAGTGGTTTGCAGGGATGGGTCTTCCTCTCCTACGAGCAGTACTTC.